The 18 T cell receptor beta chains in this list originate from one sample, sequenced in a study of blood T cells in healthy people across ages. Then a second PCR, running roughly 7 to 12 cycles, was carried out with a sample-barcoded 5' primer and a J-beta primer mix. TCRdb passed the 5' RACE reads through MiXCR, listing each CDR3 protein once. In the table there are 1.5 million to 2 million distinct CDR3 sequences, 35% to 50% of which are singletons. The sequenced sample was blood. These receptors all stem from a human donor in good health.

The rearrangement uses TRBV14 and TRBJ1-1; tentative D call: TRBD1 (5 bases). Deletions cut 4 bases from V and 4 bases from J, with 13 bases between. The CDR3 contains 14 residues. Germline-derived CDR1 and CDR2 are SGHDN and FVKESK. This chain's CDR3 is CASSPYWGGTEAFF. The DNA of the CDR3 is TGTGCCAGCAGCCCTTACTGGGGGGGCACTGAAGCTTTCTTT.

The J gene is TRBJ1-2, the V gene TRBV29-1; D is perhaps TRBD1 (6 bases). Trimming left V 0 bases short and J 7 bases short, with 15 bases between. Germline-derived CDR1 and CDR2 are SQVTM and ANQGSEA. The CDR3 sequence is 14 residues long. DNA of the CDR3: TGCAGCGTTGAAGACAGTTTACAGGGAGGTGGCTACACCTTC. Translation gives CSVEDSLQGGGYTF.

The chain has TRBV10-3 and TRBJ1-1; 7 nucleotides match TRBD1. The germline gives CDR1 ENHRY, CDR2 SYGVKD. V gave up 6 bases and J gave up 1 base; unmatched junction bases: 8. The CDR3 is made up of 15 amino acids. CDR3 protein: CAISVGGTENTEAFF. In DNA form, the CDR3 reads TGTGCCATCAGCGTTGGCGGGACAGAGAACACTGAAGCTTTCTTT.

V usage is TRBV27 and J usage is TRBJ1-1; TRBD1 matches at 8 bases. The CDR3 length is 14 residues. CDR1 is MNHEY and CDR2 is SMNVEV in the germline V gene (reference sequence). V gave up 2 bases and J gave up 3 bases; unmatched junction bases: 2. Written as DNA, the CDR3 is TGTGCCAGCAGTTTAAGCAGGGGGCACACTGAAGCTTTCTTT. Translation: CASSLSRGHTEAFF.

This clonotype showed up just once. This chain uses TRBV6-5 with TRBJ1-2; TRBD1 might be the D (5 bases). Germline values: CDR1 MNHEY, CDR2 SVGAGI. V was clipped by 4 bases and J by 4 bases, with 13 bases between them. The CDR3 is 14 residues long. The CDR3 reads CASSSEGLGYGYTF. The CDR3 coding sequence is TGTGCCAGCAGTTCCGAGGGACTGGGCTATGGCTACACCTTC.

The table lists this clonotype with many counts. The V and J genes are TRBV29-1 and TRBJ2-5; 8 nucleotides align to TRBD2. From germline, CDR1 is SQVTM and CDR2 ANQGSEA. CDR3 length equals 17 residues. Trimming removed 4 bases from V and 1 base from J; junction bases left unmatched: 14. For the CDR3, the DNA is TGCAGCGTTGGAAGATGGCGGGGGGTCATGACCCAAGAGACCCAGTACTTC. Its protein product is CSVGRWRGVMTQETQYF.

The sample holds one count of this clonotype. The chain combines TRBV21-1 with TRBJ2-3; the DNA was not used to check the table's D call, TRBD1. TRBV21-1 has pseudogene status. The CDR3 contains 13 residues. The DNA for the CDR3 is TGTGCCAGCAGCACCCCGTGGGGGAGTACGCAGTATTTT. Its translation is CASSTPWGSTQYF.

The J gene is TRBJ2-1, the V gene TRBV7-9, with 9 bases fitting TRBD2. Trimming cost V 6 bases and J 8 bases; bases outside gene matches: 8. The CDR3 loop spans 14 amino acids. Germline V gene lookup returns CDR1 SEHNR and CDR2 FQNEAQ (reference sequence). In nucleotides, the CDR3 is TGTGCCAGCAGGCCGCGGGGGGGCCAGGATGAGCAGTTCTTC. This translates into CASRPRGGQDEQFF.

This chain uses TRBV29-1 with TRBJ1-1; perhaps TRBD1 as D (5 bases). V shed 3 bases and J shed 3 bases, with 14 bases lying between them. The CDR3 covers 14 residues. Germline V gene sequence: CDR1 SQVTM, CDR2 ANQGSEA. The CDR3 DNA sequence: TGCAGCGTTGAGCGGGGGATTAGTGACACTGAAGCTTTCTTT. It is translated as CSVERGISDTEAFF.

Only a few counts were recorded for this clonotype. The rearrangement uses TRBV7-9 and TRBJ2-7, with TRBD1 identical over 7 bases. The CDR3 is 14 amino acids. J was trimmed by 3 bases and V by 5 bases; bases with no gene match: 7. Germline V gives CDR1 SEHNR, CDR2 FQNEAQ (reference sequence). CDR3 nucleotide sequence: TGTGCCAGCAGCGACCGGGGACAGTTCTACGAGCAGTACTTC. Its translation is CASSDRGQFYEQYF.

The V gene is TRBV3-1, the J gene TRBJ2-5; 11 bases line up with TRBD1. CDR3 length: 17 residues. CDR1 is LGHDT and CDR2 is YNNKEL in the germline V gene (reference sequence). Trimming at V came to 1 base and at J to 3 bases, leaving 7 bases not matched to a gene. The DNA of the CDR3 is TGTGCCAGCAGCCAAGGCCGGGACAGGGGGAAGGAAGAGACCCAGTACTTC. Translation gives CASSQGRDRGKEETQYF.

For the CDR3, the DNA is TGTGCCAGCAGCCAAGAACAGCGGGACAGGGGGCTAGGTGGCTACACCTTC. Amino acid sequence: CASSQEQRDRGLGGYTF. J is TRBJ1-2 and V is TRBV4-2, with 12 nucleotides matching TRBD1. Germline V gives CDR1 LGHNA, CDR2 YNFKEQ. Germline trimming cut 0 bases from V and 7 bases from J; bases unmatched to any gene: 9. CDR3 length equals 17 residues.

The DNA for the CDR3 is TGTGCCAGCAGCCAGGATACAGGGAGGAACTATGGCTACACCTTC. It codes for CASSQDTGRNYGYTF. This rearrangement joins TRBV4-2 to TRBJ1-2; D is perhaps TRBD1 (6 bases). Per germline, CDR1 LGHNA and CDR2 YNFKEQ. The length of the CDR3 is 15 residues. The ends were cut back, 3 bases at V and 2 bases at J, with 13 bases in the middle.

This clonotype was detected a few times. CDR3 DNA sequence: TGCGCCAGCAGCTTGATACCCGCAGGGGAGACCCAGTACTTC. It is translated as CASSLIPAGETQYF. This chain uses TRBV5-1 with TRBJ2-5; tentative D call: TRBD1 (5 bases). The CDR3 loop spans 14 amino acids. V lost 1 base and J 5 bases, leaving 12 bases between the germline ends. Germline assignment: CDR1 SGHRS and CDR2 YFSETQ.

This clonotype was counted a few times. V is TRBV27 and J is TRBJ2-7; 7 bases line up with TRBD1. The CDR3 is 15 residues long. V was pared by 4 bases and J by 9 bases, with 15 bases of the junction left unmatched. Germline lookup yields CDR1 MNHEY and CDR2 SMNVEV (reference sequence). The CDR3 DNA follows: TGTGCCAGCAGTTCGTTTTCGGTACAGGGGACGGGGCAGTACTTC. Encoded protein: CASSSFSVQGTGQYF.

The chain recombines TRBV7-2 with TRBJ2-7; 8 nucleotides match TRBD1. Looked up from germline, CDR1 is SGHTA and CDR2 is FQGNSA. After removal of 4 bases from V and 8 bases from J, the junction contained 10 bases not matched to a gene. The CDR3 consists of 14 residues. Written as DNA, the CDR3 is TGTGCCAGCAGCTCCCCGAGACAGGGGCTCAAGCAGTACTTC. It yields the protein CASSSPRQGLKQYF.

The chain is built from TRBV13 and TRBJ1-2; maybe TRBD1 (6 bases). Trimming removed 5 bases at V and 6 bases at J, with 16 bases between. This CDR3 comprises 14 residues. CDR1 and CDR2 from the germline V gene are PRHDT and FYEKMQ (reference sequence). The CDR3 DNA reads TGTGCCAGCAGCCACGGCAGGGGAGGGCATGGCTACACCTTC. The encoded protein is CASSHGRGGHGYTF.

CDR3 region: CASRIQGVETQYF. The CDR3, as DNA: TGTGCCAGCAGAATTCAGGGTGTAGAGACCCAGTACTTC. The chain recombines TRBV11-3 with TRBJ2-7; a weak D match, TRBD1 (5 bases). The J call may be incorrect, as the DNA end agrees better with TRBJ2-5. The CDR3 spans 13 residues. Germline assignment: CDR1 SGHNT and CDR2 YENEEA.